This TCR beta chain is drawn from a study of radiation and T cells in renal cell carcinoma. About the study: Nephrectomy followed 15 Gy stereotactic body radiation by 4 weeks.

Overall study results and limits: Pretreatment tumor biopsies were lacking, so baseline clonotypes are unknown. From baseline, blood top tumor clonotypes peaked at 2 weeks post-radiation.

On this clone itself: The antigen remains unidentified. A read error may produce the germline difference seen at one junction end.

Noted time point: blood 2 weeks post-SBRT. Regarding treatment: 15 Gy SBRT to primary tumor, nephrectomy 4 weeks later. TCRdb's table, derived via immunoSEQ multiplex PCR, lists solely in-frame clones and lacks some. The sample lists some 130,000 clones; over 75% were seen once. CDR1 MNHEY and CDR2 SMNVEV come from the germline V gene (reference sequence). CDR3 length: 15 amino acids. V gene TRBV27 combines with J gene TRBJ2-5; 7 bases are a match to TRBD2. This receptor was identified in a woman between 55 and 75 years old with renal cell carcinoma. The sequencing used blood, collected from a patient whose treatment included radiotherapy and nephrectomy. CDR3: CASSFSLAAREAQYF. The DNA for the CDR3 is TGTGCCAGCAGTTTTAGCCTAGCGGCAAGAGAGGCCCAGTACTTC.